The 18 T cell receptor beta chains presented below share a single source sample, sequenced in a study of cytomegalovirus exposure and HLA in healthy donors. 60 Vbeta and 13 Jbeta primers were used in PCR. Clones were sequenced by immunoSEQ multiplex PCR, and TCRdb holds only the in-frame ones, with some missing. This table has around 61,000 clones, about four fifths appearing once. Sequenced sample: PBMCs. All receptors come from a man aged 40-49 years in good health and CMV-seronegative.

Worth noting for this clone: At one boundary the junction diverges from the germline segment, which might be a read error. This chain links TRBV7-7 with TRBJ1-3; unclear D gene. The V gene's germline CDR1 is SSHAT and CDR2 FNYEAQ (reference sequence). The CDR3 contains 15 residues. The CDR3: CASSLGRASGNTIYF. The DNA of the CDR3 is TGTGCTAGCAGCTTAGGGAGGGCCTCTGGAAACACCATATATTTT.

On this clone: Germline is not matched at one junction end, which may reflect a read error. V is TRBV4-3 and J is TRBJ1-1; D is ambiguous. The CDR3 contains 15 residues. Germline V gives CDR1 LGHNA, CDR2 YSLEER. The CDR3 region is CVSSQVATENTEAFF. The CDR3 DNA reads as TGCGTCAGCAGCCAAGTGGCCACAGAGAACACTGAAGCTTTCTTT.

The CDR3 region has the DNA TGTGCCAGCAGTTTATACGGGGGTGAATTGTACACCGGGGAGCTGTTTTTT. Translating gives CASSLYGGELYTGELFF. This rearrangement joins TRBV28 to TRBJ2-2, with D maybe TRBD2 (6 bases). Germline values: CDR1 MDHEN, CDR2 SYDVKM. This CDR3 contains 17 residues. V was shortened by 1 base and J by 3 bases, with 15 bases between the two germline ends.

This chain joins TRBV19 and TRBJ2-7, with 8 bases lining up with TRBD1. Trimming removed 4 bases from V and 2 bases from J; junction bases left unmatched: 4. CDR3 length: 14 residues. Germline lookup yields CDR1 LNHDA and CDR2 SQIVND (reference sequence). The CDR3 DNA reads TGTGCCAGTAGTAATACAGGGGGTACCTACGAGCAGTACTTC. This codes for CASSNTGGTYEQYF.

This clone has more than one count but fewer than ten. This chain uses TRBV28 with TRBJ1-1, with D unclear. The CDR3 is 18 residues long. V was clipped by 3 bases and J by 0 bases, with 20 bases between them. Germline V lookup: CDR1 MDHEN, CDR2 SYDVKM. Here the CDR3 reads CASSLAAGLTGLNTEAFF. The CDR3 nucleotides read TGTGCCAGCAGTTTGGCCGCTGGGCTAACGGGGTTGAACACTGAAGCTTTCTTT. Filled out from reference TRBV28 and TRBJ1-1, the complete variable domain reads DVKVTQSSRYLVKRTGEKVFLECVQDMDHENMFWYRQDPGLGLRLIYFSYDVKMKEKGDIPEGYSVSREKKERFSLILESASTNQTSMYLCASSLAAGLTGLNTEAFFGQGTRLTVV.

The genes are TRBV19 and TRBJ2-2; 9 bases agree with TRBD1. The CDR3 is made up of 15 amino acids. Germline V lookup: CDR1 LNHDA, CDR2 SQIVND (reference sequence). V lost 4 bases and J lost 6; bases outside the gene matches: 6. Written as DNA, the CDR3 is TGTGCCAGTAGTACAAGGGACAGGGTGTCCGGGGAGCTGTTTTTT. Its protein product is CASSTRDRVSGELFF.

CDR3 loop: CASSPSGAWGNTEAFF. CDR3 DNA sequence: TGCGCCAGCAGCCCATCAGGGGCTTGGGGAAACACTGAAGCTTTCTTT. This sequence joins TRBV4-1 and TRBJ1-1, with a tentative D call TRBD1 (6 bases). CDR3 length equals 16 residues. V was clipped by 4 bases and J by 2 bases, with 17 bases between them. CDR1 is MGHRA, CDR2 YSYEKL, per germline.

This clone occurred once. V usage is TRBV28 and J usage is TRBJ1-4; 7 bases map to TRBD1. The CDR3 contains 14 residues. V lost 5 bases and J lost 4; bases outside the gene matches: 4. From germline, CDR1 is MDHEN and CDR2 SYDVKM. This CDR3 reads CASSHGQVNEKLFF. The CDR3, as DNA: TGTGCCAGCAGTCATGGACAGGTTAATGAAAAACTGTTTTTT.

V usage is TRBV6-5 and J usage is TRBJ1-2; D not certain. CDR3 length: 14 residues. Germline V gene data show CDR1 as MNHEY and CDR2 as SVGAGI. The V end was cut by 5 bases, the J end by 4 bases, with 14 bases between. This CDR3 is CASSLRRQSYGYTF. The CDR3 DNA follows: TGTGCCAGCAGTCTCCGGAGGCAGAGCTATGGCTACACCTTC.

This clone was counted between two and nine times. The chain employs TRBV7-8 and TRBJ1-1; tentative D call: TRBD1 (6 bases). This CDR3 has 13 amino acids. Germline values: CDR1 SGHVS, CDR2 FQNEAQ. The V and J ends lost 5 bases and 11 bases respectively, with 18 bases between them. CDR3: CASSPRTAVRAFF. The CDR3 DNA reads as TGTGCCAGCAGCCCACGGACAGCGGTGAGGGCTTTCTTT.

The V and J genes are TRBV30 and TRBJ1-6, with 7 positions matching TRBD1. The CDR3 totals 20 residues. Germline V gene lookup returns CDR1 GTSNPN and CDR2 SVGIG (reference sequence). V trimming: 5 bases; J trimming: 0 bases; junction bases outside the gene matches: 19. The DNA for the CDR3 is TGTGCCTGGCGCTCGTGGTTTGATTCCCGGGACAGCTCCTATAATTCACCCCTCCACTTT. Protein product: CAWRSWFDSRDSSYNSPLHF.

This chain links TRBV14 with TRBJ2-6, with D possibly being TRBD1 (6 bases). Trimming shortened V by 5 bases and J by 0 bases, and 11 bases separated the two germline ends. The CDR3 extends over 16 amino acids. The germline V gene has CDR1 SGHDN and CDR2 FVKESK. CDR3 loop: CASSVRQDSGANVLTF. The CDR3 nucleotides are TGTGCCAGCAGCGTTAGACAGGACTCTGGGGCCAACGTCCTGACTTTC.

The chain is built from TRBV10-2 and TRBJ1-6, with a tentative D call TRBD1 (5 bases). The CDR3 spans 13 residues. The germline gives CDR1 WSHSY, CDR2 SAAADI. Deletions cut 2 bases from V and 8 bases from J, with 7 bases between. CDR3 bases: TGCGCCAGCAGTGAGACAGGCTATTCACCCCTCCACTTT. It codes for CASSETGYSPLHF.

J is TRBJ1-3 and V is TRBV12-5; tentatively, D is TRBD1 (6 bases). This CDR3 contains 15 residues. Between the trimmed V and J ends, which lost 3 bases and 3 bases, there was a span of 12 bases. Germline values: CDR1 LGHNT, CDR2 FRNRAP. The CDR3, as DNA: TGTGCTAGTGGTTTAATACAGGGATTTGGAAACACCATATATTTT. This codes for CASGLIQGFGNTIYF. Drawing the rest from reference TRBV12-5 and TRBJ1-3, the complete variable domain is DARVTQTPRHKVTEMGQEVTMRCQPILGHNTVFWYRQTMMQGLELLAYFRNRAPLDDSGMPKDRFSAEMPDATLATLKIQPSEPRDSAVYFCASGLIQGFGNTIYFGEGSWLTVV.

V is TRBV14 and J is TRBJ2-7, with 9 bases matching TRBD1. The CDR3 spans 16 residues. Germline CDR1 and CDR2: SGHDN and FVKESK. The ends lost 3 bases at V and 2 bases at J; junction bases unmatched: 8. The CDR3 spells CASSQRTGVVTYEQYF. The DNA of the CDR3 is TGTGCCAGCAGCCAGAGGACAGGGGTTGTGACCTACGAGCAGTACTTC.

The genes are TRBV5-1 and TRBJ1-2; 12 positions agree with TRBD1. The trim removed 0 bases at V and 5 bases at J, leaving 8 bases unmatched. The CDR3 is 17 amino acids. Germline V gene sequence: CDR1 SGHRS, CDR2 YFSETQ. The CDR3 loop reads CASSLAPGQGAVYGYTF. CDR3 nucleotide sequence: TGCGCCAGCAGCTTGGCTCCGGGACAGGGGGCTGTATATGGCTACACCTTC. The full variable domain, rest sourced from reference TRBV5-1 and TRBJ1-2, is KAGVTQTPRYLIKTRGQQVTLSCSPISGHRSVSWYQQTPGQGLQFLFEYFSETQRNKGNFPGRFSGRQFSNSRSEMNVSTLELGDSALYLCASSLAPGQGAVYGYTFGSGTRLTVV.

This clone is a singleton in its sample. The V and J genes are TRBV19 and TRBJ2-3; TRBD2 matches 9 bases. Germline CDR1 and CDR2: LNHDA and SQIVND (reference sequence). The V segment lost 2 bases and the J segment 3 bases; nucleotides outside the gene matches: 6. The CDR3 sequence is 16 residues long. CDR3 loop: CASSITSGGPTDTQYF. The CDR3, as DNA: TGTGCCAGTAGTATAACAAGCGGGGGGCCTACAGATACGCAGTATTTT.

V usage is TRBV19 and J usage is TRBJ1-3; TRBD1 aligns across 12 bases. This CDR3 has 17 residues. Germline CDR1 LNHDA, CDR2 SQIVND (reference sequence). V gave up 9 bases and J gave up 0 bases; unmatched junction bases: 9. CDR3 region: CARPRDRGLYSGNTIYF. The CDR3 DNA reads TGTGCCAGACCTCGGGACAGGGGGCTATACTCTGGAAACACCATATATTTT.